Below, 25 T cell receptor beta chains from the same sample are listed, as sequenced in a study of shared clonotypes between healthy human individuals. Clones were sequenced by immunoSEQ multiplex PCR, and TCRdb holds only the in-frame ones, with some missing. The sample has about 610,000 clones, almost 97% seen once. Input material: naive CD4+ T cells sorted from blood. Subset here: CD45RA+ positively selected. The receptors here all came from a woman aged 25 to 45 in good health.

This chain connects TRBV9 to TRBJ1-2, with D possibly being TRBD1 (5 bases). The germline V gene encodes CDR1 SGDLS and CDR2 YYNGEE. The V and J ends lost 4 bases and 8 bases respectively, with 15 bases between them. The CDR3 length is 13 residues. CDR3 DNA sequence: TGTGCCAGCAGCCGGGACGGCATTAACGGCTACACCTTC. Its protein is CASSRDGINGYTF.

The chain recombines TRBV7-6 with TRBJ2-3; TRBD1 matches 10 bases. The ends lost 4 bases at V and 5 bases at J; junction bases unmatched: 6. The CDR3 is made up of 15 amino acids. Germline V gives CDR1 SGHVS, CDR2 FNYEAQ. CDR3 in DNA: TGTGCCAGCAGCTCCAGACAGGGGGCTCGAGATACGCAGTATTTT. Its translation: CASSSRQGARDTQYF. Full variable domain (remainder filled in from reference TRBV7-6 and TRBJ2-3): GAGVSQSPRYKVTKRGQDVALRCDPISGHVSLYWYRQALGQGPEFLTYFNYEAQQDKSGLPNDRFSAERPEGSISTLTIQRTEQRDSAMYRCASSSRQGARDTQYFGPGTRLTVL.

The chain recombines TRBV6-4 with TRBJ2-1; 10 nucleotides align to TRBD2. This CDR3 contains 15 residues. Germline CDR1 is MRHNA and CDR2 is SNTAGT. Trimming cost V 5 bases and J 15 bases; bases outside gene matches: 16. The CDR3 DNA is TGTGCCAGCAGTTTCTCGCGGCTAGCGGGAGACCAGCGGTTCTTC. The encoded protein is CASSFSRLAGDQRFF.

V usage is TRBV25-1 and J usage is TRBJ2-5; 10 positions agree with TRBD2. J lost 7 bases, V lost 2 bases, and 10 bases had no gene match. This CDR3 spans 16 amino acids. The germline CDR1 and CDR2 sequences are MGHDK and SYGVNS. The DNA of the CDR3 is TGTGCCAGCAGTGAAGTTCCTAGCGGGAGTCTCGGGACCCAGTACTTC. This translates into CASSEVPSGSLGTQYF.

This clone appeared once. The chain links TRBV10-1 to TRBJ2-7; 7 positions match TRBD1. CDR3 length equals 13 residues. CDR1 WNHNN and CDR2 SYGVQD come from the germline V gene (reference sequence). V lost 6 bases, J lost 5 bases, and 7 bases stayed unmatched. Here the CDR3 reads CASSRGGADEQYF. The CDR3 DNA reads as TGCGCCAGCAGCAGAGGGGGCGCGGACGAGCAGTACTTC.

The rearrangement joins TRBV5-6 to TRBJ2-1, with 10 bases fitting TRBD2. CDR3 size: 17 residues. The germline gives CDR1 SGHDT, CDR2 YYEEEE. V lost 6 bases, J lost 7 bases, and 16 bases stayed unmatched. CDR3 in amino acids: CASIITGVAGGPNEQFF. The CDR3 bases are TGTGCCAGCATCATTACCGGGGTAGCGGGAGGCCCTAATGAGCAGTTCTTC.

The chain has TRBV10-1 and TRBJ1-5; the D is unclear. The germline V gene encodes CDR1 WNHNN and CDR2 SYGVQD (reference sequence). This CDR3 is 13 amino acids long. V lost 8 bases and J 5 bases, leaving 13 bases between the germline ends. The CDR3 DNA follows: TGCGCCAGCTCGAGTAACTACGATCAGCCCCAGCATTTT. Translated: CASSSNYDQPQHF.

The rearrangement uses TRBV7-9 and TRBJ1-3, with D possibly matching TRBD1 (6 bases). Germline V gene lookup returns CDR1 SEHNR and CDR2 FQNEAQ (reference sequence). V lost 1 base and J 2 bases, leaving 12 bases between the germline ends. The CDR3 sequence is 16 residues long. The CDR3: CASSLGTAQTGNTIYF. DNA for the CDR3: TGTGCCAGCAGCTTAGGGACAGCGCAAACTGGAAACACCATATATTTT.

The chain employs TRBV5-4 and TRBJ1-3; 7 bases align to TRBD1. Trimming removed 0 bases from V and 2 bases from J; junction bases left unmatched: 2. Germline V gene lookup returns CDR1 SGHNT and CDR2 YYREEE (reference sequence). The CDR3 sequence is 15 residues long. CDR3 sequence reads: CASSLVGTAGNTIYF. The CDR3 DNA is TGTGCCAGCAGCTTGGTAGGGACAGCTGGAAACACCATATATTTT.

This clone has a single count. DNA of the CDR3: TGTGCCAGTAGTGACAGGGGATTTACCTACGAGCAGTACTTC. Translating it yields CASSDRGFTYEQYF. The V call is TRBV19, the J call TRBJ2-7; 8 positions match TRBD1. This CDR3 is 14 amino acids long. Germline values: CDR1 LNHDA, CDR2 SQIVND (reference sequence). Unmatched junction bases numbered 5, after V lost 5 bases and J lost 2 bases.

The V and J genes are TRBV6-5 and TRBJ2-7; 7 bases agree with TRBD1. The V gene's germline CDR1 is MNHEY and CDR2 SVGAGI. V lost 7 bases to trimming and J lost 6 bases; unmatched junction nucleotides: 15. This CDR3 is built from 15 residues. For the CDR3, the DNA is TGTGCCAGCACCTCACCCGGGACAGCACTTTCCGAGCAGTACTTC. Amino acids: CASTSPGTALSEQYF.

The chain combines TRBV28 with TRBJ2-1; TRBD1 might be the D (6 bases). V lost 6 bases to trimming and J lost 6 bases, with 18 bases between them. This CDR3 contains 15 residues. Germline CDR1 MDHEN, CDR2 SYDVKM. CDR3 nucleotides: TGTGCCAGCAGCTCCGGGACAACAAGGGTCAATGAGCAGTTCTTC. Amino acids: CASSSGTTRVNEQFF. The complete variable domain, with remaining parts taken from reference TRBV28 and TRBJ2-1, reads DVKVTQSSRYLVKRTGEKVFLECVQDMDHENMFWYRQDPGLGLRLIYFSYDVKMKEKGDIPEGYSVSREKKERFSLILESASTNQTSMYLCASSSGTTRVNEQFFGPGTRLTVL.

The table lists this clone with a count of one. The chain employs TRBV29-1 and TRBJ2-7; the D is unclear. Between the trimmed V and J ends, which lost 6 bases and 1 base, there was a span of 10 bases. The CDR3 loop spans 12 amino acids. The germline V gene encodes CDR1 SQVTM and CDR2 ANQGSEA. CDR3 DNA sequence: TGCAGCGTCCGGACCGAGTCCTACGAGCAGTACTTC. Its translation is CSVRTESYEQYF.

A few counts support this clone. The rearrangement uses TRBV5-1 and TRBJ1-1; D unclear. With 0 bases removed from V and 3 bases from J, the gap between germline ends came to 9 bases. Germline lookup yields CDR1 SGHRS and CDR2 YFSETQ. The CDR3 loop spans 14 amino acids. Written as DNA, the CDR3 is TGCGCCAGCAGCTTGGCCTCGGTGGACACTGAAGCTTTCTTT. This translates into CASSLASVDTEAFF.

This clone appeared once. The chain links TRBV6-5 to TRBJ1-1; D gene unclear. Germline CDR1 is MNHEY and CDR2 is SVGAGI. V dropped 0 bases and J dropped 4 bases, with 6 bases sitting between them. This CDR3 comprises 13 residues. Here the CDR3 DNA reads TGTGCCAGCAGTTACTCGCCTGTCACTGAAGCTTTCTTT. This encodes CASSYSPVTEAFF.

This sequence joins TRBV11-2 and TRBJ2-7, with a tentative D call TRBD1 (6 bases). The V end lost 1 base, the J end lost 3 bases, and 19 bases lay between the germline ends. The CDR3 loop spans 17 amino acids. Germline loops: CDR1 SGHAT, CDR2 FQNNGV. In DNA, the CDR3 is TGTGCCAGCAGCTTAGGGGGGCTGGGTTACCTGATCTACGAGCAGTACTTC. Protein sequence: CASSLGGLGYLIYEQYF.

The chain's CDR3 is CASSYSFGLPGHEQYF. The DNA of the CDR3 is TGTGCCAGCAGTTACTCGTTCGGCTTACCAGGGCACGAGCAGTACTTC. This rearrangement joins TRBV6-5 to TRBJ2-7; TRBD1 might be the D (5 bases). CDR1 is MNHEY and CDR2 is SVGAGI in the germline V gene. This CDR3 spans 16 amino acids. With 0 bases removed from V and 5 bases from J, the gap between germline ends came to 17 bases.

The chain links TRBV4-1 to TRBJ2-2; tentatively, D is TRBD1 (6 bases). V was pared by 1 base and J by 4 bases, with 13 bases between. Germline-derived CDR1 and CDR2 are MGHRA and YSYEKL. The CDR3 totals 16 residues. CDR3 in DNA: TGCGCCAGCAGCCAAGTGCGACAGGAACTCACCGGGGAGCTGTTTTTT. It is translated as CASSQVRQELTGELFF.

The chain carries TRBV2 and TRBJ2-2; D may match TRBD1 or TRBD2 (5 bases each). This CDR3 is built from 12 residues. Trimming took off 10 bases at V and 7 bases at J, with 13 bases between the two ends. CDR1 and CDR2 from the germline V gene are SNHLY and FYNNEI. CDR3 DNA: TGTGCCACGACGGGGCGCGGCGGGGAGCTGTTTTTT. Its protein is CATTGRGGELFF.

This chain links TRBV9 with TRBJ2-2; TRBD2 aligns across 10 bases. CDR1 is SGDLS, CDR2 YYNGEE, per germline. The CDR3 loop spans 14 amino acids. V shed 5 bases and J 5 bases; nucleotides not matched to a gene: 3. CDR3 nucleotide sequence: TGTGCCAGCAGATCAGCGGGAGGGACCGGGGAGCTGTTTTTT. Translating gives CASRSAGGTGELFF.

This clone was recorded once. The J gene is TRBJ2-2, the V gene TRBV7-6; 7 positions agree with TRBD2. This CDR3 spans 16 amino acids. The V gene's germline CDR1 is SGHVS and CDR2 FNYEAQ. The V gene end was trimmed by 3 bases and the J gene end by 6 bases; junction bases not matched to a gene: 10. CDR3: CASSFGLGFSAGELFF. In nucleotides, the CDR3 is TGTGCCAGCAGCTTCGGACTAGGATTTTCAGCCGGGGAGCTGTTTTTT.

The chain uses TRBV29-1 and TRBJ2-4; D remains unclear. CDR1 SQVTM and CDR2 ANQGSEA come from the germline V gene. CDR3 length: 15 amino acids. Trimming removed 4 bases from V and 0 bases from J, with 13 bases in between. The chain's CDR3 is CSVVSGTLAKNIQYF. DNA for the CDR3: TGCAGCGTTGTATCTGGCACACTAGCCAAAAACATTCAGTACTTC.

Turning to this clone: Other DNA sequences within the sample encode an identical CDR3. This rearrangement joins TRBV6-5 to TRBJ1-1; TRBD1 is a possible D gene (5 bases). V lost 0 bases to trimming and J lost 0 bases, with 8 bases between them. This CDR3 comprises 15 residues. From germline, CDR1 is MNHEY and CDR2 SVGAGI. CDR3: CASSYSRGMNTEAFF. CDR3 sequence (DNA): TGTGCCAGCAGTTACTCGAGGGGAATGAACACTGAAGCTTTCTTT.

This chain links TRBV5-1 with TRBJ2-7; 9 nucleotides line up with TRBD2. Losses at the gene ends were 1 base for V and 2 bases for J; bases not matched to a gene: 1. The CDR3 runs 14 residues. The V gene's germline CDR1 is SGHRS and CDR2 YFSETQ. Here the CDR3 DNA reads TGCGCCAGCAGCTTGAGCGGGGGGACCTACGAGCAGTACTTC. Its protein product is CASSLSGGTYEQYF.

As DNA, the CDR3 is TGTGCCAGCAGTGAACCTGGGACAGCTAACTATGGCTACACCTTC. Translated: CASSEPGTANYGYTF. The rearrangement joins TRBV6-1 to TRBJ1-2, with 7 positions matching TRBD1. Germline assignment: CDR1 MNHNS and CDR2 SASEGT. Germline trimming cut 2 bases from V and 0 bases from J; bases unmatched to any gene: 3. This CDR3 is 15 amino acids long.